This passage covers 25 T cell receptor beta chains from one sample sequenced in a study of blood T cells in healthy people across ages. The second PCR ran about 6 to 11 cycles with a sample-barcoded 5' primer and J-beta primers. TCRdb ran MiXCR on the 5' RACE reads and lists one entry per CDR3 protein. The table shows some 900,000 distinct CDR3 sequences, with roughly 52% occurring only once. Source material: blood. These receptors came from a man aged 25-40 years in good health.

The rearrangement links TRBV12-3 or TRBV12-4 to TRBJ1-1, with unresolved D. The CDR3 consists of 14 residues. The V end lost 6 bases, the J end lost 1 base, and 12 bases lay between the germline ends. For the CDR3, the DNA is TGTGCCAGCAGCGCCACGGATCAGAACACTGAAGCTTTCTTT. It yields the protein CASSATDQNTEAFF.

This clonotype was found many times. This sequence joins TRBV29-1 and TRBJ1-1, with D perhaps TRBD1 (6 bases). V was pared by 6 bases and J by 4 bases, with 15 bases between. There are 13 residues in the CDR3. Germline V gene sequence: CDR1 SQVTM, CDR2 ANQGSEA. CDR3 coding DNA: TGCAGCGTCCTACCGGGACACCTCACTGAAGCTTTCTTT. Translated: CSVLPGHLTEAFF.

This chain joins TRBV10-3 and TRBJ2-1, with a possible D match to TRBD1 (5 bases). The J call may be wrong; the DNA end is better matched by TRBJ2-7. This CDR3 region has 14 residues. The germline gives CDR1 ENHRY, CDR2 SYGVKD. The CDR3 is CAISDEKGFGEQYF. The CDR3 DNA is TGTGCCATCAGTGATGAGAAGGGGTTCGGCGAGCAGTACTTC.

The chain has TRBV14 and TRBJ2-1, with D uncertain. Germline loops: CDR1 SGHDN, CDR2 FVKESK. The CDR3 is made up of 15 amino acids. V dropped 0 bases and J dropped 6 bases, with 12 bases sitting between them. CDR3 DNA sequence: TGTGCCAGCAGCCAAGATCGTACGTGGTCCAATGAGCAGTTCTTC. Translating it yields CASSQDRTWSNEQFF. Variable domain in full (rest from reference TRBV14 and TRBJ2-1): EAGVTQFPSHSVIEKGQTVTLRCDPISGHDNLYWYRRVMGKEIKFLLHFVKESKQDESGMPNNRFLAERTGGTYSTLKVQPAELEDSGVYFCASSQDRTWSNEQFFGPGTRLTVL.

The rearrangement uses TRBV7-3 and TRBJ2-1; D is unclear. Trimming left V 4 bases short and J 4 bases short, with 11 bases between. Germline CDR1 reads SGHTA; CDR2 reads FQGTGA. CDR3 length: 14 residues. CDR3 amino acids: CASSSGNGYNEQFF. CDR3 DNA sequence: TGTGCCAGCAGCTCGGGTAACGGATACAATGAGCAGTTCTTC.

Many counts were recorded for this clonotype. This chain uses TRBV12-3 or TRBV12-4 with TRBJ2-5; 14 nucleotides match TRBD2. CDR3 length equals 16 residues. J lost 2 bases, V lost 5 bases, and 4 bases had no gene match. Here the CDR3 reads CASSLRTSGGQETQYF. The CDR3 nucleotides are TGTGCCAGCAGTCTCCGGACTAGCGGGGGGCAAGAGACCCAGTACTTC.

The gene calls are TRBV29-1 and TRBJ2-5; unclear D gene. This CDR3 comprises 13 residues. CDR1 is SQVTM, CDR2 ANQGSEA, per germline. V was shortened by 6 bases and J by 1 base, with 12 bases between the two germline ends. As DNA, the CDR3 is TGCAGCGTCCGATATGGCGCCCAAGAGACCCAGTACTTC. This encodes CSVRYGAQETQYF.

This clonotype was observed a handful of times. The chain is built from TRBV29-1 and TRBJ2-7; 12 nucleotides agree with TRBD2. CDR1 is SQVTM, CDR2 ANQGSEA, per germline. The V segment lost 0 bases and the J segment 2 bases; nucleotides outside the gene matches: 2. CDR3 length equals 15 residues. CDR3 nucleotides: TGCAGCGTTGAAGATACTAGCGGGGGGACCTACGAGCAGTACTTC. It translates to CSVEDTSGGTYEQYF.

The V call is TRBV20-1, the J call TRBJ1-1; tentative D call: TRBD1 (6 bases). Germline CDR1 is DFQATT and CDR2 is SNEGSKA (reference sequence). CDR3 size: 13 residues. Trimming removed 4 bases at V and 2 bases at J, with 11 bases between. This chain's CDR3 is CSANTDSNTEAFF. The CDR3 DNA reads TGCAGTGCTAACACGGACAGCAACACTGAAGCTTTCTTT.

This chain uses TRBV7-9 with TRBJ1-6, with D hard to call. Germline CDR1 and CDR2: SEHNR and FQNEAQ (reference sequence). This CDR3 has 16 residues. V was pared by 5 bases and J by 7 bases, with 18 bases between. CDR3 DNA: TGTGCCAGCAGCCTGACCTTGGGCAGTATCAATTCACCCCTCCACTTT. Protein sequence: CASSLTLGSINSPLHF.

The chain links TRBV12-3 or TRBV12-4 to TRBJ2-5; the match to TRBD2 covers 8 bases. This CDR3 has 16 amino acids. V lost 2 bases, J lost 2 bases, and 7 bases stayed unmatched. CDR3 coding DNA: TGTGCCAGCAGTTTAAGGGGACTAGAGCCTCAAGAGACCCAGTACTTC. Translating gives CASSLRGLEPQETQYF.

The V and J genes are TRBV10-3 and TRBJ2-3, with D possibly being TRBD2 (5 bases). This CDR3 is 15 amino acids long. V gave up 2 bases and J gave up 7 bases, with 16 bases separating them. Germline V gene data show CDR1 as ENHRY and CDR2 as SYGVKD. The CDR3 loop reads CAISEPRQEVYTQYF. The CDR3 DNA reads as TGTGCCATCAGTGAGCCCCGGCAGGAGGTCTATACGCAGTATTTT.

This clonotype was seen at least ten times. The rearrangement links TRBV7-3 to TRBJ2-3; weak D call: TRBD2 (6 bases). From germline, CDR1 is SGHTA and CDR2 FQGTGA. Trimming cost V 4 bases and J 2 bases, with 10 bases left between them. This CDR3 is 14 amino acids long. The CDR3 DNA reads as TGTGCCAGCAGCTCGGGACTTAACACAGATACGCAGTATTTT. Its translation: CASSSGLNTDTQYF.

This clonotype showed up just a few times. The chain carries TRBV24-1 and TRBJ2-1; 8 bases line up with TRBD1. The V gene end was trimmed by 4 bases and the J gene end by 5 bases; junction bases not matched to a gene: 9. Germline values: CDR1 KGHDR, CDR2 SFDVKD. The CDR3 has 16 residues. The CDR3: CATSDRAGQVNNEQFF. The CDR3 DNA reads TGTGCCACCAGTGACCGGGCGGGACAGGTCAACAATGAGCAGTTCTTC.

In its sample, this clonotype was seen a few times. The V and J genes are TRBV12-3 or TRBV12-4 and TRBJ2-1; D unresolved. Trimming stripped 1 base from V and 2 bases from J, with 9 bases between. The CDR3 extends over 15 amino acids. CDR3 loop: CASSLDLGPYNEQFF. Written as DNA, the CDR3 is TGTGCCAGCAGTTTAGATTTAGGGCCCTACAATGAGCAGTTCTTC.

This clonotype was recorded only once. The chain has TRBV29-1 and TRBJ2-5; D is ambiguous. TRBJ2-7 explains the end of the DNA better; the J call may be wrong. CDR3 length: 14 amino acids. Germline lookup yields CDR1 SQVTM and CDR2 ANQGSEA. DNA for the CDR3: TGCAGCGTTGAAGGGCATGGAAGCAGTTTCGAGCAGTACTTC. This encodes CSVEGHGSSFEQYF.

This clonotype was detected only once. The chain uses TRBV29-1 and TRBJ2-2; D tentatively reads TRBD1 or TRBD2 (5 bases each). Germline-derived CDR1 and CDR2 are SQVTM and ANQGSEA. The CDR3 has 14 amino acids. V lost 4 bases and J 4 bases, leaving 13 bases between the germline ends. CDR3 coding DNA: TGCAGCGTTGTTCGGGGCACAGTCACCGGGGAGCTGTTTTTT. Amino acids: CSVVRGTVTGELFF.

The CDR3 here is CASSFARGGAQYF. CDR3 bases: TGTGCCAGCAGCTTTGCCAGAGGCGGGGCGCAGTATTTT. This sequence joins TRBV5-6 and TRBJ2-3, with D maybe TRBD2 (6 bases). The germline gives CDR1 SGHDT, CDR2 YYEEEE. The V end lost 2 bases, the J end lost 10 bases, and 14 bases lay between the germline ends. The CDR3 runs to 13 residues.

In its sample, this clonotype was seen many times. The rearrangement uses TRBV18 and TRBJ2-5; the D is unclear. CDR3 length equals 12 residues. Germline V gene data show CDR1 as KGHSH and CDR2 as LQKENI. Trimming stripped 4 bases from V and 1 base from J, with 4 bases between. The DNA for the CDR3 is TGTGCCAGCTCACAGCTCCAAGAGACCCAGTACTTC. Amino acid sequence: CASSQLQETQYF.

This clonotype was seen a handful of times. The V and J genes are TRBV4-2 and TRBJ1-5, with 8 bases that match TRBD1. The ends lost 1 base at V and 4 bases at J; junction bases unmatched: 6. The CDR3 runs 16 residues. The germline V gene encodes CDR1 LGHNA and CDR2 YNFKEQ. The CDR3 nucleotides are TGTGCCAGCAGCCAAGCCTCGGACAGGGAAAATCAGCCCCAGCATTTT. Translated: CASSQASDRENQPQHF.

CDR3 residues: CASSYLAGPNTGELFF. For the CDR3, the DNA is TGTGCCAGCAGTTACCTAGCGGGGCCGAACACCGGGGAGCTGTTTTTT. This sequence joins TRBV6-5 and TRBJ2-2, with 9 bases matching TRBD2. This CDR3 has 16 residues. V was pared by 2 bases and J by 0 bases, with 1 base of the junction left unmatched. The V gene's germline CDR1 is MNHEY and CDR2 SVGAGI.

This clonotype was observed a handful of times. The genes are TRBV10-3 and TRBJ2-5; no clear D gene. CDR3 length: 12 amino acids. Germline CDR1 is ENHRY and CDR2 is SYGVKD. Trimming removed 4 bases from V and 3 bases from J, with 6 bases in between. CDR3 residues: CAISAGEETQYF. In DNA form, the CDR3 reads TGTGCCATCAGTGCAGGTGAAGAGACCCAGTACTTC.

This chain uses TRBV12-3 or TRBV12-4 with TRBJ2-3; 9 bases agree with TRBD2. V was pared by 8 bases and J by 4 bases, with 10 bases of the junction left unmatched. The CDR3 covers 15 residues. The CDR3 is CASGETSGTSDTQYF. The CDR3 region has the DNA TGTGCCAGCGGTGAGACTAGCGGCACGTCAGATACGCAGTATTTT.

The chain joins TRBV6-6 to TRBJ2-5; D perhaps matches TRBD1 (6 bases). This CDR3 region has 15 residues. Germline V gives CDR1 MNHNY, CDR2 SVGAGI (reference sequence). V dropped 6 bases and J dropped 7 bases, with 21 bases sitting between them. The CDR3 DNA is TGTGCCAGCAGCCAAGGCTCAGGGGCCTTTGGGACCCAGTACTTC. Its protein product is CASSQGSGAFGTQYF.

As for this clonotype: At one end, the junction sequence differs from germline, possibly due to a read error. This chain uses TRBV25-1 with TRBJ2-5; D is possibly TRBD1 or TRBD2 (6 bases each). The closer fit of TRBJ2-7 to the DNA end suggests the J call may be wrong. Germline lookup yields CDR1 MGHDK and CDR2 SYGVNS. The CDR3 is 15 residues long. The CDR3 DNA reads as TGTGCCGGCAGTGAAGGAGGGACAAGGCTTTACGAGCAGTACTTC. Residues: CAGSEGGTRLYEQYF.